The 12 T cell receptor beta chains below all came from one sample that was sequenced in a study of T-cell memory formation after mild COVID-19. TCRdb passed the 5' RACE reads through MiXCR, listing each CDR3 protein once. The table lists about 600,000 distinct CDR3 sequences, about 20% of them singletons, with roughly 8.1% in the top ten. The sample comprised PBMCs or a T cell subset sorted from them (not recorded which). The receptors were sampled from an adult woman who had mild COVID-19 (a few samples of this study predate the infection). Cell type and time point are not known.

The CDR3, as DNA: TGTGCCAGCAGCGGGGGGGGAAACGGGGAGCAGTACTTC. It specifies CASSGGGNGEQYF. This sequence joins TRBV6-5 and TRBJ2-7, with 8 bases matching TRBD2. V trimming: 6 bases; J trimming: 7 bases; junction bases outside the gene matches: 8. This CDR3 region has 13 residues. Per the germline V gene, CDR1 is MNHEY and CDR2 is SVGAGI.

The gene calls are TRBV5-5 and TRBJ2-7, with D perhaps being TRBD1 or TRBD2 (5 bases each). Per germline, CDR1 SGHKS and CDR2 YYEKEE (reference sequence). V was clipped by 3 bases and J by 3 bases, with 16 bases between them. The CDR3 runs to 15 residues. The CDR3: CASSSVWGSLYEQYF. The CDR3 bases are TGTGCCAGCAGCTCCGTATGGGGGAGCCTCTACGAGCAGTACTTC.

A few counts support this clonotype. CDR3: CASSPAESSYEQYF. CDR3 DNA sequence: TGCGCCAGCAGCCCCGCAGAGAGCTCCTACGAGCAGTACTTC. The rearrangement joins TRBV4-3 to TRBJ2-7; D ambiguous. V dropped 4 bases and J dropped 0 bases, with 10 bases sitting between them. From germline, CDR1 is LGHNA and CDR2 YSLEER. The CDR3 consists of 14 residues.

The rearrangement links TRBV12-3 or TRBV12-4 to TRBJ2-5; no clear D. V lost 4 bases and J lost 5, with 17 bases in between. The CDR3 length is 15 residues. CDR3 region: CASSSILYGAETQYF. CDR3 DNA sequence: TGTGCCAGCAGTTCTATTTTATACGGAGCGGAGACCCAGTACTTC.

There are a few counts of this clonotype. The chain couples TRBV5-4 to TRBJ2-3; 7 bases are shared with TRBD2. Germline loops: CDR1 SGHNT, CDR2 YYREEE (reference sequence). After removal of 5 bases from V and 0 bases from J, the junction contained 6 bases not matched to a gene. The length of the CDR3 is 15 residues. In DNA form, the CDR3 reads TGTGCCAGCAGTGCGGGAGTTCCTAGCACAGATACGCAGTATTTT. Protein product: CASSAGVPSTDTQYF. Filled out from reference TRBV5-4 and TRBJ2-3, the complete variable domain reads ETGVTQSPTHLIKTRGQQVTLRCSSQSGHNTVSWYQQALGQGPQFIFQYYREEENGRGNFPPRFSGLQFPNYSSELNVNALELDDSALYLCASSAGVPSTDTQYFGPGTRLTVL.

In its sample, this clonotype was seen a few times. The V and J genes are TRBV30 and TRBJ1-5, with 10 bases aligning to TRBD1. Germline V gene lookup returns CDR1 GTSNPN and CDR2 SVGIG (reference sequence). V dropped 5 bases and J dropped 5; count of bases not matched to a gene: 12. The CDR3 consists of 16 residues. The CDR3 coding sequence is TGTGCCTGGGGCTCCCTCGACAGGGGGCCTTATCAGCCCCAGCATTTT. Protein product: CAWGSLDRGPYQPQHF.

The V and J genes are TRBV30 and TRBJ2-2; D call uncertain. Trimming cost V 2 bases and J 4 bases, with 8 bases left between them. The CDR3 length is 13 residues. Per germline, CDR1 GTSNPN and CDR2 SVGIG (reference sequence). The CDR3 nucleotides are TGTGCCTGGAGTTTTCGGTCCACCGGGGAGCTGTTTTTT. It translates to CAWSFRSTGELFF.

V gene TRBV18 combines with J gene TRBJ2-1; D is possibly TRBD1 (6 bases). Germline assignment: CDR1 KGHSH and CDR2 LQKENI. CDR3 length: 17 amino acids. Trimming removed 0 bases from V and 4 bases from J, with 16 bases in between. The CDR3 sequence: CASSPPSRTAVYNEQFF. CDR3 DNA sequence: TGTGCCAGCTCACCACCGTCAAGGACAGCGGTTTACAATGAGCAGTTCTTC.

This sequence joins TRBV4-2 and TRBJ2-7; a possible D gene is TRBD2 (5 bases). The CDR3 extends over 18 amino acids. CDR1 and CDR2 from the germline V gene are LGHNA and YNFKEQ. V was pared by 3 bases and J by 0 bases, with 21 bases between. The CDR3 sequence: CASSQLPPDSTSSYEQYF. The CDR3 DNA follows: TGTGCCAGCAGCCAGCTACCCCCGGACTCGACAAGCTCCTACGAGCAGTACTTC.

The chain joins TRBV2 to TRBJ2-1; D is uncertain. The CDR3 runs to 13 residues. CDR1 is SNHLY and CDR2 is FYNNEI in the germline V gene. Trimming removed 4 bases at V and 9 bases at J, with 13 bases between. Here the CDR3 DNA reads TGTGCCAGCAGTGGCGAATCGGATATTGAGCAGTTCTTC. Amino acids: CASSGESDIEQFF.

This clonotype was seen more than once but under ten times. This chain uses TRBV5-1 with TRBJ2-1; 10 nucleotides agree with TRBD1. In germline, CDR1 is SGHRS, CDR2 YFSETQ. V trimming: 4 bases; J trimming: 5 bases; junction bases outside the gene matches: 12. The CDR3 loop spans 17 amino acids. CDR3 sequence (DNA): TGCGCCAGCAGCCGGGGGGACAGGGGAATAAAAAACAATGAGCAGTTCTTC. Its protein product is CASSRGDRGIKNNEQFF.

At least ten counts were recorded for this clonotype. The chain has TRBV5-1 and TRBJ2-5, with D possibly matching TRBD2 (6 bases). The CDR3 sequence is 14 residues long. V lost 0 bases to trimming and J lost 4 bases, with 10 bases between them. Germline V gene sequence: CDR1 SGHRS, CDR2 YFSETQ. The CDR3 DNA sequence: TGCGCCAGCAGCTTGGGAGGCGGGGCAGAGACCCAGTACTTC. It translates to CASSLGGGAETQYF.